This T cell receptor beta chain was captured in a study of cytomegalovirus exposure and HLA in healthy donors. Whole-study context: In a previous analysis, some 110 million unique TCR beta sequences were found from 170 million or so T cells.

Turning to this clone: Antigen specificity is unknown.

Study conclusions and caveats: Among the sequence variants, a highly shared cluster was likely an artifact of sequencing.

Germline values: CDR1 MNHNY, CDR2 SVGAGI (reference sequence). This CDR3 comprises 13 residues. V dropped 0 bases and J dropped 8; count of bases not matched to a gene: 1. Amplification used 60 Vbeta primers and 13 Jbeta primers. The data were produced by immunoSEQ multiplex PCR, yet TCRdb's version contains in-frame clones alone and is incomplete. The table records some 120,000 clones, around 77% of them present only once. The sequencing sample was made of PBMCs. This chain joins TRBV6-6 and TRBJ2-1; 7 bases align to TRBD2. The clonotype originates from a man between 18 and 29 years old in good health and CMV-seropositive. CDR3 amino acids: CASSYSAGDEQFF. The DNA for the CDR3 is TGTGCCAGCAGTTACTCTGCGGGGGATGAGCAGTTCTTC.